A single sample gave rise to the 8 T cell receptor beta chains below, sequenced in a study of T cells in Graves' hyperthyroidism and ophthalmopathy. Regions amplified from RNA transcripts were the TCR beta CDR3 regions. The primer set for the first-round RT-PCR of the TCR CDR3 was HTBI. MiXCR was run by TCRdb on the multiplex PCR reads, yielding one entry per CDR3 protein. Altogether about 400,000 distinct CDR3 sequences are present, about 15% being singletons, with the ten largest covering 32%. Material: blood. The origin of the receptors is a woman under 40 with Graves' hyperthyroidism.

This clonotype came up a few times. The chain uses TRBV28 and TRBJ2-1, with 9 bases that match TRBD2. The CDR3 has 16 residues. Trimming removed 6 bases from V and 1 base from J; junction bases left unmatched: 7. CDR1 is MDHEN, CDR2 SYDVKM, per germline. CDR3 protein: CASSTILAGSYNEQFF. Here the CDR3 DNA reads TGTGCCAGCAGCACGATTCTAGCGGGGTCCTACAATGAGCAGTTCTTC.

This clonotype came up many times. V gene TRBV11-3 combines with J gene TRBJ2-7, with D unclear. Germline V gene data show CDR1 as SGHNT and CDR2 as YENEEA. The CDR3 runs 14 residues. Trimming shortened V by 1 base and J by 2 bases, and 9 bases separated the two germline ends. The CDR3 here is CASSLGTIAYEQYF. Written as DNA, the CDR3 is TGTGCCAGCAGCTTAGGGACGATCGCCTACGAGCAGTACTTC.

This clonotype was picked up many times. Here the CDR3 DNA reads TGTGCCATCACCGCCATAATGAACACTGAAGCTTTCTTT. This sequence encodes CAITAIMNTEAFF. This chain links TRBV28 with TRBJ1-1, with D unclear. The length of the CDR3 is 13 residues. The germline gives CDR1 MDHEN, CDR2 SYDVKM. Trimming pared 10 bases from V and 0 bases from J, leaving 12 bases between.

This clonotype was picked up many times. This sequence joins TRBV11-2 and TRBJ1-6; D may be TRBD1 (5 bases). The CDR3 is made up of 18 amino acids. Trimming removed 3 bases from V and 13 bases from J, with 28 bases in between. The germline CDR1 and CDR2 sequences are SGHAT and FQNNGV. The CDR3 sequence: CASSFPTVGREVAGPLHF. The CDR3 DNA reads TGTGCCAGCAGCTTCCCCACGGTCGGCAGGGAGGTAGCAGGTCCCCTCCACTTT.

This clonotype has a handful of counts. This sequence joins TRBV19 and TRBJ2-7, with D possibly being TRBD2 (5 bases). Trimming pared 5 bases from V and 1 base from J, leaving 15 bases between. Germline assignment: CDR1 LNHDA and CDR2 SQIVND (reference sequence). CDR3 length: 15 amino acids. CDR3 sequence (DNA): TGTGCCAGTAGTTTTTCGATGGGAGATTCCTACGAGCAGTACTTC. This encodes CASSFSMGDSYEQYF.

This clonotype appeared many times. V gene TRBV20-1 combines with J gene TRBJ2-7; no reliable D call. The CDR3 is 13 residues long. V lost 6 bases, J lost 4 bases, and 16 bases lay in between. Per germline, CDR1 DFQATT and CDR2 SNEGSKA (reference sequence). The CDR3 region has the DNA TGCAGTGCATGGACCCCAGAGGTGTACGAGCAGTACTTC. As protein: CSAWTPEVYEQYF.

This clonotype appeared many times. CDR3 protein: CASSAVPGITYEQYF. The CDR3 DNA is TGTGCCAGCAGCGCCGTCCCCGGGATCACCTACGAGCAGTACTTC. The J gene is TRBJ2-7, the V gene TRBV9; D is perhaps TRBD2 (5 bases). The CDR3 contains 15 residues. Germline lookup yields CDR1 SGDLS and CDR2 YYNGEE. Deletions cut 3 bases from V and 2 bases from J, with 15 bases between. Filled out from reference TRBV9 and TRBJ2-7, the complete variable domain reads DSGVTQTPKHLITATGQRVTLRCSPRSGDLSVYWYQQSLDQGLQFLIQYYNGEERAKGNILERFSAQQFPDLHSELNLSSLELGDSALYFCASSAVPGITYEQYFGPGTRLTVT.

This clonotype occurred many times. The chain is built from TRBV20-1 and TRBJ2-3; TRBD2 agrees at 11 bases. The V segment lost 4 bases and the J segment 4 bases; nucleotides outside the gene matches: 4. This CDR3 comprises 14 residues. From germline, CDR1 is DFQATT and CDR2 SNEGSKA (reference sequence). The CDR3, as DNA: TGCAGTGCTATTAGCGGGAGGGTCCCAGATACGCAGTATTTT. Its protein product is CSAISGRVPDTQYF.